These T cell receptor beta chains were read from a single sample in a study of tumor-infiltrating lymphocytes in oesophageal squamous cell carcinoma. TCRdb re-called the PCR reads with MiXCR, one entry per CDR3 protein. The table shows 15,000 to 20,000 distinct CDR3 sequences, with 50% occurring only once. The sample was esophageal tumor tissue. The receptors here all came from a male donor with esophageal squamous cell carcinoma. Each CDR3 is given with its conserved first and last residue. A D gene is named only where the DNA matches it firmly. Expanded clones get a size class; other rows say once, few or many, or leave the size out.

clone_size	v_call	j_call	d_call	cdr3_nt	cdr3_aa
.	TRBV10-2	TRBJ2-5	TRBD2	TGCGCCAGCATTGGGGGAGGGGAGCAGTACTTC	CASIGGGEQYF
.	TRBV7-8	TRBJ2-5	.	TGTGCCAGCAGCTTAGGTCCACAGGAATTCCAAGAGACCCAGTACTTC	CASSLGPQEFQETQYF
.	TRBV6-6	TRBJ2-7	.	TGTGCCAGCAGTTACTCGGGCGCCAGCTGGCTTTACGAGCAGTACTTC	CASSYSGASWLYEQYF
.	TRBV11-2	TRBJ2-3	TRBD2	TGTGCCAGCAGCTTAGATGGGAGGGGCGCAGATACGCAGTATTTT	CASSLDGRGADTQYF
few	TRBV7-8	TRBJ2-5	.	TGTGCCAGCAGCCCCCGATTAGCTGGCATTGAAGAGACCCAGTACTTC	CASSPRLAGIEETQYF
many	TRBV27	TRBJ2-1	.	TGTGCCAGCACCTCTTGGAGCGAGGTTAACAATGAGCAGTTCTTC	CASTSWSEVNNEQFF
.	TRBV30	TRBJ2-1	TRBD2	TGTGCCTGCCGACTAGCGGGAGCCTCGGATGAGCAGTTCTTC	CACRLAGASDEQFF
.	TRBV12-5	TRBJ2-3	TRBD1	TGTGCTAGTGGTTTAGGGACAGGGGCAACAGATACGCAGTATTTT	CASGLGTGATDTQYF
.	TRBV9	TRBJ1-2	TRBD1	TGTGCCAGCAGCGTAGGGGACAGGGTTGGCTACACCTTC	CASSVGDRVGYTF
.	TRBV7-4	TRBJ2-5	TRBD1	TGTGCCAGCAGCCAAGGGACAGCACAAGAGACCCAGTACTTC	CASSQGTAQETQYF
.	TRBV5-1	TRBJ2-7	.	TGCGCCAGCGGCCCGGAGTTCTACGAGCAGTACTTC	CASGPEFYEQYF
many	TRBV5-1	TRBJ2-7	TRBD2	TGCGCCAGCAGCAAAGATAGCGGGAAGGCCTACGAGCAGTACTTC	CASSKDSGKAYEQYF
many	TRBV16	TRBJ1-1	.	TGTGCCAGCAGCCTACCGGACGGACCCCCGGGAGCTTTCTTT	CASSLPDGPPGAFF
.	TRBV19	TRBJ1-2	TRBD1	TGTGCCAGTAGAAACGAAGTAGGACAGGGGTACTATGGCTACACCTTC	CASRNEVGQGYYGYTF
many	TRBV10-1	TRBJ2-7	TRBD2	TGCGCCAGCAGTGAGTCGGGCGGGAGCCCCCCCGACGAGCAGTACTTC	CASSESGGSPPDEQYF
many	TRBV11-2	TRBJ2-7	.	TGTGCCAGCAGCTTAGTTATCTACGAGCAGTACTTC	CASSLVIYEQYF
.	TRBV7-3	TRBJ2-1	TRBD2	TGTGCCAGCAGCTTGAGGGGACGGGGGGACCTCATGGAAGCGCAGTTCTTC	CASSLRGRGDLMEAQFF
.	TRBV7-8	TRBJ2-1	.	TGTGCCAGCAGCTTAGGCTACGTGGGGAATGAGCAGTTCTTC	CASSLGYVGNEQFF
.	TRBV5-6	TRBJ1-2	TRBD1	TGTGCCAGCAGCCGGGACAGATCTAACTATGGCTACACCTTC	CASSRDRSNYGYTF
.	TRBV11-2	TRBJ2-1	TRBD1	TGTGCCAGCAGCCTAAGAACCGGGACAGGGAACTACAATGAGCAGTTCTTC	CASSLRTGTGNYNEQFF
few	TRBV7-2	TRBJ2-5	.	TGTGCCAGCAGCTTAACGCGGCAAGAGACCCAGTACTTC	CASSLTRQETQYF
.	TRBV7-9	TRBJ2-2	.	TGTGCCAGCAGCTTACTTATGGGTGCTCACGGGGAGCTGTTTTTT	CASSLLMGAHGELFF
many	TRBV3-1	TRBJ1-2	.	TGTGCCAGCAGCCAAGGGTTTAGGGGAAACTATGGCTACACCTTC	CASSQGFRGNYGYTF
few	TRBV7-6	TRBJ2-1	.	TGTGCCAGCAGCTTGGGGGGGGGCGATGAGCAGTTCTTC	CASSLGGGDEQFF
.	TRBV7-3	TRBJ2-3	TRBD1	TGTGCCAGCAGCCCAGGGGGCGGCACAGATACGCAGTATTTT	CASSPGGGTDTQYF
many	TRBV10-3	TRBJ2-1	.	TGTGCCAAACAGGGCTATGAGCAGTTCTTC	CAKQGYEQFF
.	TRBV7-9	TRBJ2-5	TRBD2	TGTGCCAGCAGCTTAGGAGCGGGGATCGGTGGGACCCAGTACTTC	CASSLGAGIGGTQYF
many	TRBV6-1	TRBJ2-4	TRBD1	TGTGCCAGCAGGAGACAGGGGGCGCTTACCAAAAACATTCAGTACTTC	CASRRQGALTKNIQYF
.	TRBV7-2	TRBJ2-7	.	TGTGCCAGCAGCTTAGAAGGGAGGGGGTCGGGCGAGCAGTACTTC	CASSLEGRGSGEQYF
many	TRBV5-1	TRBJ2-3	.	TGCGCCAGCAGCACCCTGGTAGGCTCCACAGATACGCAGTATTTT	CASSTLVGSTDTQYF
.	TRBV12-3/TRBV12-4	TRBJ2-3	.	TGTGCCAGCAGTTTAGGACGGAGCGCAGATACGCAGTATTTT	CASSLGRSADTQYF
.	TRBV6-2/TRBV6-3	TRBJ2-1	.	TGTGCCAGCAGCCCCAGGGTGGGGCAGCTTGGCGCCTACAATGAGCAGTTCTTC	CASSPRVGQLGAYNEQFF
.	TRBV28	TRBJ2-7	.	TGTGCCAGCAGTTCCCCTCCGGGGGCTAGCGGTTTGGAAGAGCAGTACTTC	CASSSPPGASGLEEQYF
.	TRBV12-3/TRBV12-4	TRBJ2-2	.	TGTGCCAGCAGTTTATCTGGGCTAGGGGAGCTGTTTTTT	CASSLSGLGELFF
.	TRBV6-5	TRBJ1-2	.	TGTGCCAGCAGTGAATCGGGGGTTGGGGGCTACACCTTC	CASSESGVGGYTF
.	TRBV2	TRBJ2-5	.	TGTGCCAGCCTGGACAGTCAAGAGACCCAGTACTTC	CASLDSQETQYF
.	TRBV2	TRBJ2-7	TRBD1	TGTGCCAGCACCCTACCGGGACAGGGGGCCGGGGGAGCCGAGCAGTACTTC	CASTLPGQGAGGAEQYF
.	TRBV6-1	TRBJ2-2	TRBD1	TGTGCCAGCAGGAGGGACAGGAACACCGGGGAGCTGTTTTTT	CASRRDRNTGELFF
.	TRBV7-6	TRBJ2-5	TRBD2	TGTGCCAGCAGCTCTATGACTAGCGACCAAGAGACCCAGTACTTC	CASSSMTSDQETQYF
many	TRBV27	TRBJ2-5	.	TGTGCCAGCAGGCCCGTACCGTGGGAAGTAGAGACCCAGTACTTC	CASRPVPWEVETQYF
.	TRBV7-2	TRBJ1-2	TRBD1	TGTGCCAGCAGCGTGGGGCAGGGGGCCGTTGGCTACACCTTC	CASSVGQGAVGYTF
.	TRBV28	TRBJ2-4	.	TGTGCCAGCAGGCCGTCCTCCACCACCTACGAGCAGTACTTT	CASRPSSTTYEQYF
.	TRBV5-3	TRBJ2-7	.	TGTGCTACCAGCGTCTCGTCCCAATACGAGCAGTACTTC	CATSVSSQYEQYF
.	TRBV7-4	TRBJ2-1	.	TGTGCCAGCAGCAGAATTGGGGTTAGCGATGAGCAGTTCTTC	CASSRIGVSDEQFF
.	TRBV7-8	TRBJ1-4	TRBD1	TGTGCCAGCAGCCGGGGACAGGGAGGGAATGAAAAACTGTTTTTT	CASSRGQGGNEKLFF
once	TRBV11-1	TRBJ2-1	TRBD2	TGTGCCAGCAGCTTAGGACTAGCGGGAGGGGGGAATGAGCAGTTCTTC	CASSLGLAGGGNEQFF
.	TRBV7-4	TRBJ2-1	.	TGTGCCAGCAGCTTAGGTCGGTCATCCCATGAGCAGTTCTTC	CASSLGRSSHEQFF
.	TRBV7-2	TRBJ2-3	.	TGTGCCAGCAGCTTGTCGGGGGTTGTTGAAAAACTGTACTTC	CASSLSGVVEKLYF
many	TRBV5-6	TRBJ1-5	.	TGTGCCAGCAGCTTGGGCCTACGCGATCAGCCCCAGCATTTT	CASSLGLRDQPQHF
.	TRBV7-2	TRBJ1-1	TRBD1	TGTGCCAGCAGCTTCGGGGGACAGGGATTGAACACTGAAGCTTTCTTT	CASSFGGQGLNTEAFF
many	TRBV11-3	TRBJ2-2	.	TGTGCCAGCAGCTCCGCCGGTGGGGGAACCGGGGAGCTGTTTTTT	CASSSAGGGTGELFF
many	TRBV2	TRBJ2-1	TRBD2	TGTGCCAGCAAGCAGGGACTAGCGGGGTACAATGAGCAGTTCTTC	CASKQGLAGYNEQFF
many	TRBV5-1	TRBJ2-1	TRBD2	TGCGCCAGCAGCACCACTAGCGGGACCTACAATGAGCAGTTCTTC	CASSTTSGTYNEQFF
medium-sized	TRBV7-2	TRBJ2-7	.	TGTGCCAGCAGCCAACAACTAGTTCTACTTGAGCAGTACTTC	CASSQQLVLLEQYF
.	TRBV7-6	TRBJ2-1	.	TGTGCCAGCAGCTCCGATCTAGGACCCCCCTACGAGCAGTTCTTC	CASSSDLGPPYEQFF